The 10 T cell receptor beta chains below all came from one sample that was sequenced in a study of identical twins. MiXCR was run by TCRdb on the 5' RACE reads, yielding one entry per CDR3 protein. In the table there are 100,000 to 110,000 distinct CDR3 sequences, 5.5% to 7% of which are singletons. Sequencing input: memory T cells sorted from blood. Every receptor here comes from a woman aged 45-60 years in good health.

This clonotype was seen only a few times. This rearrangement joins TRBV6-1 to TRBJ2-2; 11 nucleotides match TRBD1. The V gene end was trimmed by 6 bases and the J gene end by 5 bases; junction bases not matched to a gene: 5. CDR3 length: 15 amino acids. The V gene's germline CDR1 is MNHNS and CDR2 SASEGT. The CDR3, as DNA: TGTGCCAGCAGGGACAGGGGGCGTCGAACCGGGGAGCTGTTTTTT. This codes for CASRDRGRRTGELFF.

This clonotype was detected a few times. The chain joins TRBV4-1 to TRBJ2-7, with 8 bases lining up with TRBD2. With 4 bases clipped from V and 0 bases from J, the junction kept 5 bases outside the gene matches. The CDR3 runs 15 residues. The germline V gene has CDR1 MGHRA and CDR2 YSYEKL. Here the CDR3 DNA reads TGCGCCAGCAGCCGAACCGGGACTAGCTCCTACGAGCAGTACTTC. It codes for CASSRTGTSSYEQYF.

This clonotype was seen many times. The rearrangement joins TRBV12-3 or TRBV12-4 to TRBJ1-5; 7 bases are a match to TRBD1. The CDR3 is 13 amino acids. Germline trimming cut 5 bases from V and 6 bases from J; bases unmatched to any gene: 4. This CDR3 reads CASSPDRAQPQHF. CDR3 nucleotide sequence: TGTGCCAGCAGTCCAGACAGGGCTCAGCCCCAGCATTTT.

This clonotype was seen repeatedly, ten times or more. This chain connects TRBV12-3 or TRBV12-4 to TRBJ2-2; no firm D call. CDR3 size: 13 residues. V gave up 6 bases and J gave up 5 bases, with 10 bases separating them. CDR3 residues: CASSSGRTGELFF. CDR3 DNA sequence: TGTGCCAGCAGCTCCGGACGTACCGGGGAGCTGTTTTTT.

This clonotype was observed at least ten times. The CDR3 is CASSLDLEQFF. CDR3 DNA sequence: TGTGCCAGCAGCTTAGATCTAGAGCAGTTCTTC. V and J are TRBV7-9 and TRBJ2-1; D is unclear. This CDR3 has 11 residues. The V gene lost 1 base and the J gene lost 10 bases, with 5 bases spanning the gap. The germline V gene encodes CDR1 SEHNR and CDR2 FQNEAQ (reference sequence). Based on the CDR3 plus reference TRBV7-9 and TRBJ2-1, the full variable domain is DTGVSQNPRHKITKRGQNVTFRCDPISEHNRLYWYRQTLGQGPEFLTYFQNEAQLEKSRLLSDRFSAERPKGSFSTLEIQRTEQGDSAMYLCASSLDLEQFFGPGTRLTVL.

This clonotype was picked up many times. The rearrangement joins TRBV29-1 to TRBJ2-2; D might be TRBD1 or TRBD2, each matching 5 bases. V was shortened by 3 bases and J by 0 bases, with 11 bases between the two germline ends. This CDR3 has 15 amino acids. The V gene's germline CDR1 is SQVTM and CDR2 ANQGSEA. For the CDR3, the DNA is TGCAGCGTTGAGAGGGACGACCCGAACACCGGGGAGCTGTTTTTT. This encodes CSVERDDPNTGELFF.

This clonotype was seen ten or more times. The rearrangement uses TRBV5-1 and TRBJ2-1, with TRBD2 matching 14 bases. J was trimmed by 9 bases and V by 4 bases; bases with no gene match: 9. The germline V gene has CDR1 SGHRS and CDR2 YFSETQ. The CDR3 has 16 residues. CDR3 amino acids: CASSPLTSGRASEQFF. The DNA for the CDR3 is TGCGCCAGCAGCCCATTGACTAGCGGGAGGGCCAGTGAGCAGTTCTTC.

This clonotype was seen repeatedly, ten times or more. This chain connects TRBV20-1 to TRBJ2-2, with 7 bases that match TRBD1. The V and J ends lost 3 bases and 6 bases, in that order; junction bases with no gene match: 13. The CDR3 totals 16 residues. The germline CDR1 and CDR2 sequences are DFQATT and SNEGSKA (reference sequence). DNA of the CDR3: TGCAGTGCTAGTGTCCCCAACAGGGGATTCGCCGGGGAGCTGTTTTTT. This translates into CSASVPNRGFAGELFF.

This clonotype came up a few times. The DNA for the CDR3 is TGTGCCAGCAGCGGGGACAGGGCCGGACAGCCCCAGCATTTT. Translation gives CASSGDRAGQPQHF. The chain is built from TRBV9 and TRBJ1-5; 9 bases are a match to TRBD1. Per germline, CDR1 SGDLS and CDR2 YYNGEE. The ends lost 3 bases at V and 7 bases at J; junction bases unmatched: 5. The CDR3 runs to 14 residues.

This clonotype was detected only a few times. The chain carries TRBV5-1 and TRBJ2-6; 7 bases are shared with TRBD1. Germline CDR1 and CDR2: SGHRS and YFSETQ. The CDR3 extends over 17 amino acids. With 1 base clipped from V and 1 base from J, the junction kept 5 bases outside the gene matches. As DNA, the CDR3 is TGCGCCAGCAGCTTGAAAGGGGGCGCGTCTGGGGCCAACGTCCTGACTTTC. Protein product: CASSLKGGASGANVLTF.